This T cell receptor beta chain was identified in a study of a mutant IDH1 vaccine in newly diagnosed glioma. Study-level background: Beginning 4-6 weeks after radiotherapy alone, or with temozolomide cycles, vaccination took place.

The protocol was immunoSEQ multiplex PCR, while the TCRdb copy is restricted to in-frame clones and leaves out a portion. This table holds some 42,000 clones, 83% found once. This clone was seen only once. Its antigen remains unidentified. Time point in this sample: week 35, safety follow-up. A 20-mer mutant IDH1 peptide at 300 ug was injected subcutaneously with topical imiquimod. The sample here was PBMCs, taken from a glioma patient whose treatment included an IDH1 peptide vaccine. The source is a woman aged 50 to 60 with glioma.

The CDR3 DNA is TGTGCCAGCAGGTCGCAGGGAAACACCGGGGAGCTGTTTTTT. It yields the protein CASRSQGNTGELFF. The V gene is TRBV6-5, the J gene TRBJ2-2; possibly TRBD1 for D (5 bases). CDR1 is MNHEY, CDR2 SVGAGI, per germline. The CDR3 contains 14 residues. V lost 6 bases, J lost 2 bases, and 10 bases lay in between.